A single sample gave rise to the 30 T cell receptor beta chains below, sequenced in a study of early T cells in non-severe SARS-CoV-2 infection. Each CDR3 protein gets one entry after TCRdb re-called the 5' RACE reads with MiXCR. The data contain around 79,000 distinct CDR3 sequences, around 11% of them singletons. The sequences come from whole blood, collected at baseline. The receptors here all came from an adult who was a healthcare worker with PCR-confirmed SARS-CoV-2 infection or an uninfected control (not recorded which).

This clonotype was observed a handful of times. The chain couples TRBV6-5 to TRBJ1-1, with D hard to call. There are 11 residues in the CDR3. Trimming shortened V by 2 bases and J by 7 bases, and 5 bases separated the two germline ends. Germline values: CDR1 MNHEY, CDR2 SVGAGI. The CDR3 protein is CASSYVGEAFF. CDR3 bases: TGTGCCAGCAGTTACGTCGGTGAAGCTTTCTTT.

This clonotype occurred a few times. The chain combines TRBV12-3 or TRBV12-4 with TRBJ2-1, with D possibly being TRBD2 (7 bases). This CDR3 has 15 amino acids. V gave up 5 bases and J gave up 6 bases, with 17 bases separating them. The DNA for the CDR3 is TGTGCCAGCAGTAATGAGGGGGGGCCCACCAATGAGCAGTTCTTC. The encoded protein is CASSNEGGPTNEQFF.

This clonotype appeared a few times. The chain uses TRBV7-2 and TRBJ2-1, with no clear D. CDR1 SGHTA and CDR2 FQGNSA come from the germline V gene. The CDR3 runs to 15 residues. V lost 0 bases to trimming and J lost 6 bases, with 12 bases between them. Here the CDR3 reads CASSLASGRVNEQFF. DNA of the CDR3: TGTGCCAGCAGCTTAGCCTCGGGTCGCGTCAATGAGCAGTTCTTC. The entire variable domain, with the rest obtained from reference TRBV7-2 and TRBJ2-1, is as follows: GAGVSQSPSNKVTEKGKDVELRCDPISGHTALYWYRQSLGQGLEFLIYFQGNSAPDKSGLPSDRFSAERTGGSVSTLTIQRTQQEDSAVYLCASSLASGRVNEQFFGPGTRLTVL.

A remark on this clonotype: This sequence may be a read error, since a much larger clone differs from it by one base. The V call is TRBV5-1, the J call TRBJ2-1, with a weak D call TRBD1 (5 bases). The CDR3 is made up of 15 amino acids. The germline CDR1 and CDR2 sequences are SGHRS and YFSETQ. The CDR3 region has the DNA TGCGCCAGCAGCACACGGATAATAAAGGACAATGAGCTGTTCTTC. It specifies CASSTRIIKDNELFF.

This clonotype came up a few times. This sequence joins TRBV7-9 and TRBJ1-1; D possibly corresponds to TRBD1 (5 bases). The germline V and J ends were trimmed by 1 base and 10 bases, with 10 bases remaining between them. The CDR3 consists of 12 residues. The germline V gene has CDR1 SEHNR and CDR2 FQNEAQ (reference sequence). The DNA for the CDR3 is TGTGCCAGCAGCTTAGTTGGGGGAATAGCTTTCTTT. Amino acid sequence: CASSLVGGIAFF.

This clonotype was seen at least ten times. This chain uses TRBV2 with TRBJ1-2; unclear D gene. This CDR3 has 13 amino acids. The V end was cut by 7 bases, the J end by 3 bases, with 12 bases between. Germline V lookup: CDR1 SNHLY, CDR2 FYNNEI. CDR3 sequence (DNA): TGTGCCAGCACGTTAGTTGCTTACTATGGCTACACCTTC. Translating gives CASTLVAYYGYTF.

This rearrangement joins TRBV7-9 to TRBJ1-6; tentatively, D is TRBD1 (5 bases). The germline V and J ends were trimmed by 3 bases and 9 bases, with 12 bases remaining between them. The V gene's germline CDR1 is SEHNR and CDR2 FQNEAQ (reference sequence). This CDR3 has 14 residues. The CDR3 nucleotides read TGTGCCAGCAGCTTGGAACAGGTGTCTTCACCCCTCCACTTT. This encodes CASSLEQVSSPLHF.

The rearrangement uses TRBV20-1 and TRBJ1-5, with D possibly TRBD1 on 5 matching bases. Germline-derived CDR1 and CDR2 are DFQATT and SNEGSKA (reference sequence). The CDR3 covers 12 residues. V lost 6 bases and J lost 5, with 11 bases in between. The CDR3 nucleotides read TGCAGTGCCGAAGGGGATGATCAGCCCCAGCATTTT. Its translation: CSAEGDDQPQHF.

The table lists this clonotype with many counts. The CDR3 sequence is CASNPAGAHKWPQHF. CDR3 coding DNA: TGTGCCAGCAACCCTGCCGGGGCCCATAAGTGGCCCCAGCATTTT. The gene calls are TRBV28 and TRBJ1-5; D is perhaps TRBD1 (5 bases). Trimming stripped 7 bases from V and 9 bases from J, with 22 bases between. CDR3 length: 15 amino acids. Per the germline V gene, CDR1 is MDHEN and CDR2 is SYDVKM.

There are a few counts of this clonotype. This sequence joins TRBV7-8 and TRBJ2-7, with TRBD1 identical over 7 bases. With 0 bases clipped from V and 1 base from J, the junction kept 3 bases outside the gene matches. The CDR3 is made up of 15 amino acids. Germline lookup yields CDR1 SGHVS and CDR2 FQNEAQ. The CDR3 sequence is CASSLAGQLSYEQYF. For the CDR3, the DNA is TGTGCCAGCAGCTTAGCGGGACAGCTATCCTACGAGCAGTACTTC.

This clonotype was seen many times. V usage is TRBV29-1 and J usage is TRBJ2-1, with D hard to call. V was shortened by 7 bases and J by 4 bases, with 14 bases between the two germline ends. CDR1 is SQVTM, CDR2 ANQGSEA, per germline. The CDR3 contains 13 residues. The CDR3 bases are TGCAGCGCGACTCCCCCACCTTACAATGAGCAGTTCTTC. Protein: CSATPPPYNEQFF.

This clonotype was seen a few times. The rearrangement uses TRBV28 and TRBJ2-2; 9 nucleotides agree with TRBD1. The V gene's germline CDR1 is MDHEN and CDR2 SYDVKM. V trimming: 6 bases; J trimming: 5 bases; junction bases outside the gene matches: 7. The CDR3 runs to 15 residues. CDR3 sequence: CASSWGQGVTGELFF. CDR3 nucleotide sequence: TGTGCCAGCAGCTGGGGACAGGGTGTAACCGGGGAGCTGTTTTTT.

The V gene is TRBV6-6, the J gene TRBJ1-1; D is ambiguous. This CDR3 is built from 16 residues. V was trimmed by 5 bases and J by 1 base, leaving 17 bases between them. CDR1 and CDR2 (germline): MNHNY, SVGAGI (reference sequence). CDR3 in amino acids: CASSPYGIGENTEAFF. The CDR3 DNA follows: TGTGCCAGCAGTCCCTACGGGATCGGGGAGAACACTGAAGCTTTCTTT.

This clonotype was found many times. CDR3 coding DNA: TGTGCCAGCAGTTTGGAGTACGAGCAGTACTTC. Encoded protein: CASSLEYEQYF. The gene calls are TRBV28 and TRBJ2-7; D is uncertain. The CDR3 is 11 amino acids. The V and J ends lost 3 bases and 4 bases respectively, with 4 bases between them. Germline V gene lookup returns CDR1 MDHEN and CDR2 SYDVKM.

This clonotype was recorded many times. The V call is TRBV20-1, the J call TRBJ2-5; 8 positions agree with TRBD1. With V trimmed by 7 bases and J by 1 base, 5 bases remained unmatched. CDR1 and CDR2 (germline): DFQATT, SNEGSKA (reference sequence). This CDR3 is 13 amino acids long. In nucleotides, the CDR3 is TGCAGTGGCAACAGGGGGATCCAAGAGACCCAGTACTTC. Residues: CSGNRGIQETQYF.

The chain uses TRBV25-1 and TRBJ2-6; possibly TRBD1 or TRBD2 for D (5 bases each). The V gene's germline CDR1 is MGHDK and CDR2 SYGVNS. The CDR3 has 17 amino acids. The ends were cut back, 4 bases at V and 0 bases at J, with 13 bases in the middle. In nucleotides, the CDR3 is TGTGCCAGCAGTGCCCTGGGGGTCTCCTCTGGGGCCAACGTCCTGACTTTC. Protein product: CASSALGVSSGANVLTF.

This clonotype turned up a few times. This chain uses TRBV20-1 with TRBJ2-5; 9 bases are shared with TRBD1. V was pared by 0 bases and J by 3 bases, with 2 bases of the junction left unmatched. CDR3 length: 14 residues. CDR1 and CDR2 from the germline V gene are DFQATT and SNEGSKA (reference sequence). CDR3: CSARDGTGKETQYF. Written as DNA, the CDR3 is TGCAGTGCTAGAGATGGGACAGGGAAAGAGACCCAGTACTTC.

This clonotype was observed a few times. The chain is built from TRBV12-3 or TRBV12-4 and TRBJ1-5, with D uncertain. This CDR3 has 14 residues. Trimming took off 2 bases at V and 6 bases at J, with 11 bases between the two ends. This CDR3 reads CASSLSARAQPQHF. CDR3 nucleotides: TGTGCCAGCAGTTTATCGGCTAGGGCTCAGCCCCAGCATTTT.

This chain connects TRBV19 to TRBJ1-6; D uncertain. Deletions cut 6 bases from V and 5 bases from J, with 8 bases between. The CDR3 runs to 13 residues. Germline V gene data show CDR1 as LNHDA and CDR2 as SQIVND (reference sequence). DNA of the CDR3: TGTGCCAGTAGATTCTTCAATAATTCACCCCTCCACTTT. This codes for CASRFFNNSPLHF.

This clonotype has only a few counts. V usage is TRBV20-1 and J usage is TRBJ2-5, with 9 bases fitting TRBD2. CDR3 length: 13 residues. V shed 3 bases, J shed 5 bases, and the junction held 4 bases outside the gene matches. Germline CDR1 is DFQATT and CDR2 is SNEGSKA (reference sequence). The DNA of the CDR3 is TGCAGTGCTAGGCGGGGGGGCATGGAGACCCAGTACTTC. Translating it yields CSARRGGMETQYF.

This clonotype was seen repeatedly, ten times or more. The J gene is TRBJ2-7, the V gene TRBV28; TRBD1 is a possible D gene (6 bases). V shed 6 bases and J shed 0 bases, with 12 bases lying between them. This CDR3 is 14 amino acids long. From germline, CDR1 is MDHEN and CDR2 SYDVKM. CDR3 region: CASSPTGSSYEQYF. The CDR3 DNA sequence: TGTGCCAGCAGCCCGACAGGTTCCTCCTACGAGCAGTACTTC.

V is TRBV29-1 and J is TRBJ2-7; weak D call: TRBD2 (5 bases). The germline gives CDR1 SQVTM, CDR2 ANQGSEA. The ends were cut back, 4 bases at V and 9 bases at J, with 16 bases in the middle. The CDR3 covers 12 residues. CDR3 nucleotide sequence: TGCAGCGTTGTTGGGGAGTCCCCGTCGCAGTACTTC. Translating it yields CSVVGESPSQYF.

This clonotype was seen more than once but under ten times. The chain carries TRBV10-3 and TRBJ1-5; D ambiguous. The V and J ends lost 6 bases and 4 bases respectively, with 13 bases between them. CDR1 is ENHRY and CDR2 is SYGVKD in the germline V gene. The CDR3 loop spans 14 amino acids. CDR3 amino acids: CAISKEGQNQPQHF. CDR3 bases: TGTGCCATCAGCAAGGAGGGCCAAAATCAGCCCCAGCATTTT.

This clonotype was picked up a small number of times. CDR3 in amino acids: CAWSTGHPTDTQYF. DNA for the CDR3: TGTGCCTGGAGTACCGGACATCCCACAGATACGCAGTATTTT. The chain joins TRBV30 to TRBJ2-3, with a tentative D call TRBD1 (5 bases). The CDR3 is made up of 14 amino acids. Germline values: CDR1 GTSNPN, CDR2 SVGIG (reference sequence). Deletions cut 2 bases from V and 2 bases from J, with 11 bases between.

The table lists this clonotype with many counts. The CDR3 coding sequence is TGTGCCAGTAGTCCAGCCGGGGTAGCCTCCTACGAGCAGTACTTC. Protein product: CASSPAGVASYEQYF. The J gene is TRBJ2-7, the V gene TRBV19, with D possibly TRBD2 on 5 matching bases. Germline-derived CDR1 and CDR2 are LNHDA and SQIVND (reference sequence). The CDR3 is 15 residues long. Deletions cut 5 bases from V and 0 bases from J, with 14 bases between.

The sample holds a few counts of this clonotype. The chain recombines TRBV27 with TRBJ2-5, with unresolved D. The CDR3 is 13 amino acids. CDR1 and CDR2 from the germline V gene are MNHEY and SMNVEV (reference sequence). V dropped 6 bases and J dropped 0 bases, with 8 bases sitting between them. The CDR3 coding sequence is TGTGCCAGCAGACCCTTGTACCAAGAGACCCAGTACTTC. This sequence encodes CASRPLYQETQYF.

This clonotype was recorded at least ten times. The chain employs TRBV28 and TRBJ1-6; 10 bases map to TRBD1. Looked up from germline, CDR1 is MDHEN and CDR2 is SYDVKM. The CDR3 is 15 amino acids. With V trimmed by 3 bases and J by 7 bases, 3 bases remained unmatched. CDR3 nucleotides: TGTGCCAGCAGTTTGAGGGGACAGGGGAATTCACCCCTCCACTTT. Translated: CASSLRGQGNSPLHF.

The chain is built from TRBV7-3 and TRBJ2-4; D gene uncertain. V lost 1 base and J lost 9, with 10 bases in between. The CDR3 is 13 residues long. Germline CDR1 SGHTA, CDR2 FQGTGA. CDR3: CASSLNPDGIQYF. The CDR3 region has the DNA TGTGCCAGCAGCTTAAACCCGGACGGCATTCAGTACTTC.

This clonotype was seen a handful of times. V and J are TRBV7-6 and TRBJ2-5; D gene ambiguous. CDR1 is SGHVS, CDR2 FNYEAQ, per germline. The V end lost 1 base, the J end lost 2 bases, and 5 bases lay between the germline ends. This CDR3 is built from 13 residues. DNA for the CDR3: TGTGCCAGCAGCTTAGGCAATCAAGAGACCCAGTACTTC. It yields the protein CASSLGNQETQYF.

This clonotype has only a few counts. The chain is built from TRBV5-4 and TRBJ2-3; 14 bases line up with TRBD2. The J segment lost 1 base and the V segment lost 2 bases, leaving 3 bases of the junction unmatched. The germline V gene has CDR1 SGHNT and CDR2 YYREEE (reference sequence). The CDR3 has 17 residues. CDR3 sequence: CASSFRLAGGGTDTQYF. In nucleotides, the CDR3 is TGTGCCAGCAGCTTCCGACTAGCGGGGGGGGGCACAGATACGCAGTATTTT.